Listed here are 23 T cell receptor beta chains from one sample, sequenced in a study of T cell responses to AZD1222 COVID-19 vaccine. Clones were sequenced by immunoSEQ multiplex PCR, and TCRdb holds only the in-frame ones, with some missing. Of about 85,000 clones listed, 88% are singletons. The sample consisted of peripheral blood, taken on day 0 of MenACWY control vaccination. The receptor set was obtained from an adult in good health.

CDR3 protein: CAWSVLSPGTEAFF. In DNA form, the CDR3 reads TGTGCCTGGAGTGTTTTAAGTCCTGGCACTGAAGCTTTCTTT. This chain connects TRBV30 to TRBJ1-1; D remains ambiguous. Deletions cut 0 bases from V and 4 bases from J, with 12 bases between. The V gene's germline CDR1 is GTSNPN and CDR2 SVGIG (reference sequence). The CDR3 is 14 residues long.

The chain joins TRBV28 to TRBJ1-6; D might be TRBD1 (6 bases). The V end lost 6 bases, the J end lost 1 base, and 10 bases lay between the germline ends. CDR3 size: 15 residues. CDR1 MDHEN and CDR2 SYDVKM come from the germline V gene. The CDR3 DNA is TGTGCCAGCAGACAGGGAAGGTCCTATAATTCACCCCTCCACTTT. It codes for CASRQGRSYNSPLHF.

The rearrangement joins TRBV5-1 to TRBJ2-5; D may be TRBD1 (6 bases). CDR1 and CDR2 (germline): SGHRS, YFSETQ. The CDR3 runs to 14 residues. The V and J ends lost 1 base and 5 bases respectively, with 12 bases between them. The CDR3 is CASSLYDRPETQYF. As DNA, the CDR3 is TGCGCCAGCAGCTTGTACGACAGGCCGGAGACCCAGTACTTC.

The genes are TRBV10-3 and TRBJ2-6; 10 bases align to TRBD1. Trimming cost V 8 bases and J 0 bases; bases outside gene matches: 4. CDR1 and CDR2 from the germline V gene are ENHRY and SYGVKD. CDR3 length: 16 amino acids. CDR3 region: CAIGTGASSGANVLTF. CDR3 coding DNA: TGTGCCATCGGGACAGGGGCGTCCTCTGGGGCCAACGTCCTGACTTTC.

The rearrangement links TRBV12-3 or TRBV12-4 to TRBJ1-2; D gene unclear. V was shortened by 3 bases and J by 7 bases, with 12 bases between the two germline ends. The CDR3 is made up of 13 amino acids. CDR3 DNA sequence: TGTGCCAGCAGTTTCGGGCCGACCCTTGGCTACACCTTC. This translates into CASSFGPTLGYTF.

The DNA of the CDR3 is TGTGCCAGCAGGACCACAGGGGTAAGCAATCAGCCCCAGCATTTT. Its translation is CASRTTGVSNQPQHF. The rearrangement joins TRBV6-5 to TRBJ1-5; 7 nucleotides match TRBD1. This CDR3 comprises 15 residues. Trimming at V came to 6 bases and at J to 1 base, leaving 6 bases not matched to a gene. Germline lookup yields CDR1 MNHEY and CDR2 SVGAGI.

The genes are TRBV6-2 or TRBV6-3 and TRBJ1-4; TRBD1 is a possible D gene (5 bases). The V and J ends lost 4 bases and 5 bases respectively, with 11 bases between them. Germline assignment: CDR1 MNHEY and CDR2 SVGEGT. The CDR3 is 14 residues long. The CDR3 sequence: CASSSGGPNEKLFF. The DNA of the CDR3 is TGTGCCAGCAGTTCGGGGGGACCCAATGAAAAACTGTTTTTT.

This clone was observed once. This chain joins TRBV19 and TRBJ1-5; weak D call: TRBD1 (6 bases). CDR1 and CDR2 (germline): LNHDA, SQIVND (reference sequence). The CDR3 sequence is 15 residues long. The germline V and J ends were trimmed by 5 bases and 0 bases, with 11 bases remaining between them. CDR3 region: CASSVDRLSNQPQHF. The CDR3 DNA is TGTGCCAGTAGTGTCGACAGGCTTAGCAATCAGCCCCAGCATTTT.

In its sample, this clone was seen a few times. The gene calls are TRBV9 and TRBJ1-2, with 8 bases that match TRBD1. The CDR3 consists of 15 residues. The V and J ends lost 0 bases and 5 bases, in that order; junction bases with no gene match: 6. CDR1 is SGDLS, CDR2 YYNGEE, per germline. The CDR3 protein is CASSVDGQGRYGYTF. The DNA for the CDR3 is TGTGCCAGCAGCGTAGACGGACAGGGAAGGTATGGCTACACCTTC.

V usage is TRBV12-3 or TRBV12-4 and J usage is TRBJ1-5; D ambiguous. Trimming removed 3 bases at V and 4 bases at J, with 4 bases between. CDR3 length: 12 amino acids. CDR3 nucleotides: TGTGCCAGCAGTTTCCAGAATCAGCCCCAGCATTTT. Translated, it gives CASSFQNQPQHF.

This chain uses TRBV28 with TRBJ2-1; 11 bases match TRBD2. V was clipped by 5 bases and J by 5 bases; unmatched bases: 8. The germline CDR1 and CDR2 sequences are MDHEN and SYDVKM. CDR3 length equals 16 residues. CDR3 DNA sequence: TGTGCCAGCAGTCCCGGACTAGCGGGCACAAACAATGAGCAGTTCTTC. Its protein product is CASSPGLAGTNNEQFF.

V is TRBV6-5 and J is TRBJ1-4; 8 bases fit TRBD1. V gave up 6 bases and J gave up 6 bases; unmatched junction bases: 3. The germline V gene encodes CDR1 MNHEY and CDR2 SVGAGI. CDR3 size: 13 residues. The CDR3 region has the DNA TGTGCCAGCAGGGAGACAGGGGATGAAAAACTGTTTTTT. It translates to CASRETGDEKLFF.

This clone was observed a handful of times. The rearrangement uses TRBV9 and TRBJ2-6, with D possibly being TRBD1 (5 bases). CDR3 length equals 17 residues. Trimming pared 4 bases from V and 1 base from J, leaving 15 bases between. Looked up from germline, CDR1 is SGDLS and CDR2 is YYNGEE. Here the CDR3 reads CASSPWQGLSGANVLTF. The DNA of the CDR3 is TGTGCCAGCAGCCCCTGGCAGGGATTGTCTGGGGCCAACGTCCTGACTTTC.

The rearrangement uses TRBV14 and TRBJ2-3; possible D gene TRBD2, 6 bases. The CDR3 loop spans 13 amino acids. V was shortened by 6 bases and J by 3 bases, with 10 bases between the two germline ends. The germline gives CDR1 SGHDN, CDR2 FVKESK. CDR3: CASSRRGTDTQYF. Here the CDR3 DNA reads TGTGCCAGCAGTCGACGGGGGACAGATACGCAGTATTTT. Filled out from reference TRBV14 and TRBJ2-3, the complete variable domain reads EAGVTQFPSHSVIEKGQTVTLRCDPISGHDNLYWYRRVMGKEIKFLLHFVKESKQDESGMPNNRFLAERTGGTYSTLKVQPAELEDSGVYFCASSRRGTDTQYFGPGTRLTVL.

The V and J genes are TRBV19 and TRBJ1-2; 9 bases match TRBD1. The CDR3 spans 15 residues. Looked up from germline, CDR1 is LNHDA and CDR2 is SQIVND (reference sequence). The junction had 8 bases not matched to a gene; V was cut back by 3 bases and J by 6 bases. CDR3 protein: CASSIHRGQGDGYTF. CDR3 DNA sequence: TGTGCCAGTAGTATCCACAGGGGACAGGGTGATGGCTACACCTTC.

CDR3 in DNA: TGTGCCAGCAGCTTACGGGACAGGGCCATGAGCGGGGGCACCATATATTTT. Translation gives CASSLRDRAMSGGTIYF. This chain links TRBV7-9 with TRBJ1-3, with TRBD1 matching 9 bases. The CDR3 sequence is 17 residues long. J lost 9 bases, V lost 2 bases, and 14 bases had no gene match. CDR1 and CDR2 (germline): SEHNR, FQNEAQ (reference sequence).

This clone was detected only a few times. The chain couples TRBV28 to TRBJ1-2; D not certain. V dropped 2 bases and J dropped 7 bases, with 5 bases sitting between them. CDR1 is MDHEN, CDR2 SYDVKM, per germline. The CDR3 has 11 residues. In DNA form, the CDR3 reads TGTGCCAGCAGTTTAGCGCTTGGCTACACCTTC. Amino acid sequence: CASSLALGYTF.

This clone was found a few times. The chain joins TRBV2 to TRBJ1-5; possibly TRBD1 for D (5 bases). The V end lost 5 bases, the J end lost 6 bases, and 11 bases lay between the germline ends. Germline V gene sequence: CDR1 SNHLY, CDR2 FYNNEI. There are 13 residues in the CDR3. The CDR3 DNA sequence: TGTGCCAGCAGTTCAGGGTATGGTCAGCCCCAGCATTTT. The encoded protein is CASSSGYGQPQHF.

This sequence joins TRBV10-3 and TRBJ2-2; D might be TRBD2 (5 bases). V lost 6 bases to trimming and J lost 0 bases, with 8 bases between them. From germline, CDR1 is ENHRY and CDR2 SYGVKD. The CDR3 has 14 residues. The CDR3 protein is CAISGIANTGELFF. CDR3 bases: TGTGCCATCAGCGGGATTGCGAACACCGGGGAGCTGTTTTTT.

The chain couples TRBV5-8 to TRBJ2-1; D perhaps matches TRBD2 (7 bases). V lost 0 bases, J lost 6 bases, and 16 bases lay in between. The CDR3 has 16 residues. The germline gives CDR1 SGHTS, CDR2 YDEGEE. The CDR3 spells CASSLDGGGHSNEQFF. CDR3 nucleotide sequence: TGTGCCAGCAGCTTGGACGGCGGGGGACACTCCAATGAGCAGTTCTTC.

J is TRBJ1-3 and V is TRBV6-1, with D perhaps TRBD1 (6 bases). This CDR3 is built from 17 residues. Trimming shortened V by 3 bases and J by 0 bases, and 15 bases separated the two germline ends. CDR1 is MNHNS, CDR2 SASEGT, per germline. The CDR3 sequence is CASSDFGQPNSGNTIYF. The CDR3, as DNA: TGTGCCAGCAGTGATTTTGGACAGCCGAACTCTGGAAACACCATATATTTT.

The chain has TRBV2 and TRBJ1-1, with 7 bases lining up with TRBD1. This CDR3 region has 15 residues. Trimming took 3 bases from V and 0 from J; bases not matched to a gene: 4. Germline V gene sequence: CDR1 SNHLY, CDR2 FYNNEI. This CDR3 reads CASSEGQHMNTEAFF. CDR3 nucleotide sequence: TGTGCCAGCAGTGAGGGACAGCACATGAACACTGAAGCTTTCTTT.

The V and J genes are TRBV7-6 and TRBJ2-7, with TRBD2 matching over 9 bases. This CDR3 is 16 amino acids long. CDR1 and CDR2 (germline): SGHVS, FNYEAQ. The trim removed 3 bases at V and 5 bases at J, leaving 11 bases unmatched. The chain's CDR3 is CASSLGSGGPGDEQYF. The CDR3 DNA follows: TGTGCCAGCAGCTTGGGTAGCGGGGGCCCGGGGGACGAGCAGTACTTC.